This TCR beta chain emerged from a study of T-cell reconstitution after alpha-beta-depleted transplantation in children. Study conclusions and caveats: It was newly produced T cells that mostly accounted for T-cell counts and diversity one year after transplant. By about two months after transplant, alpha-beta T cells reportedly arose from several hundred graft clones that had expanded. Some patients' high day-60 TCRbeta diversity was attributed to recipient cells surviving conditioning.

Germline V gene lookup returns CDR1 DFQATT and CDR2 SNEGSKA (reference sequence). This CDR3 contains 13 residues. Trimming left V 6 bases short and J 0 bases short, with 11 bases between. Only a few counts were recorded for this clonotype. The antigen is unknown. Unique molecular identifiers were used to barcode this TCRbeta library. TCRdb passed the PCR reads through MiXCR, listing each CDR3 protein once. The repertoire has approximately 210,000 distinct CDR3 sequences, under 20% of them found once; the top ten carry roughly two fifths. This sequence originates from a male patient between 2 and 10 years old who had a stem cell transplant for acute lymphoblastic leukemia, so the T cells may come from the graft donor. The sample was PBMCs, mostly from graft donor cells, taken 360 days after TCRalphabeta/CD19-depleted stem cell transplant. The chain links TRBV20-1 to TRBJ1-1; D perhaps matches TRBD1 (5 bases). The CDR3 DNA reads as TGCAGTGCACCGACAGAGATGAACACTGAAGCTTTCTTT. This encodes CSAPTEMNTEAFF.